This TCR beta chain came from a study of blood T cell repertoires in COVID-19. Study as a whole: Nucleic acid was either cDNA or gDNA, and it came from T cells, B-cell-depleted T cells, or PBMCs.

This CDR3 is built from 15 residues. V was shortened by 4 bases and J by 0 bases, with 12 bases between the two germline ends. In germline, CDR1 is MNHEY, CDR2 SVGAGI. This table comes from immunoSEQ multiplex PCR, and its TCRdb copy is limited to in-frame clones, with some not included. In the table there are roughly 220,000 clones, approximately 86% of which are singletons. The sequenced sample was PBMCs or T cells enriched from blood (not recorded which). V and J are TRBV6-5 and TRBJ1-2, with TRBD1 as a possible D gene (5 bases). This TCR was sampled from a woman aged 45-59 years with acute COVID-19. CDR3 DNA sequence: TGTGCCAGCAGTTTTGACAGCCACCCTAACTATGGCTACACCTTC. It encodes CASSFDSHPNYGYTF.